This T cell receptor beta chain was profiled in a study of identical twins. Notes on the study in general: For cord blood, abundant beta clonotypes had fewer insertions, unlike memory repertoires, which showed none.

J lost 3 bases, V lost 3 bases, and 8 bases had no gene match. The CDR3 runs to 15 residues. Germline V gene sequence: CDR1 SGHDT, CDR2 YYEEEE. Each CDR3 protein is one row after TCRdb ran MiXCR on the 5' RACE reads. Of about 450,000 distinct CDR3 sequences listed, around 20% are singletons. This clonotype was picked up many times. What it binds is not known. Source material: naive T cells sorted from blood. The chain couples TRBV5-6 to TRBJ2-7; the match to TRBD1 covers 8 bases. This receptor was obtained from a man aged 45-60 years in good health. The CDR3 bases are TGTGCCAGCAGCTATCCGGGACAGGTAAACTACGAGCAGTACTTC. Residues: CASSYPGQVNYEQYF.